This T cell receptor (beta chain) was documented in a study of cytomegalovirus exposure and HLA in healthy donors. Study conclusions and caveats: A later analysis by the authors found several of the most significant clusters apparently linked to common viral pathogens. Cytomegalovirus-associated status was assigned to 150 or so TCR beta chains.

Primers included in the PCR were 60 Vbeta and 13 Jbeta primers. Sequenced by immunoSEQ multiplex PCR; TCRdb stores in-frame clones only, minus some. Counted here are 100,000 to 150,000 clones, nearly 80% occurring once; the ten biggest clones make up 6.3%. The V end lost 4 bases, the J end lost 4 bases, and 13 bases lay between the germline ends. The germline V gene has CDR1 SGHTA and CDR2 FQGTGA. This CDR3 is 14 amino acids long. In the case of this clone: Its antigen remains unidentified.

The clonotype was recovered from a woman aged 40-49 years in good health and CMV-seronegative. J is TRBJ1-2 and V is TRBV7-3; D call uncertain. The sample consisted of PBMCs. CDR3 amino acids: CASSSPDGVYGYTF. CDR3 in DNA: TGTGCCAGCAGCTCTCCCGATGGAGTCTATGGCTACACCTTC.